One T cell receptor (beta chain) is described in this entry. Its antigen specificity is not known. No per-base quality is available; no much larger clone lies one base away. These data are taken from a study of identical twins (dated by TCRdb to the mid-2010s). Turning to the overall study: To test whether fetal clonotypes persist, this study deep-sequenced TCR alpha and beta repertoires from monozygotic twins, from unrelated adults of various ages, and from cord blood. To rule out contamination, the twin experiments were replicated at different times with different library preparation protocols. Broad study findings and their caveats: Excess twin sharing in beta out-of-frame sequences was weaker because fewer shared sequences lowered the signal-to-noise ratio. Zero-insertion analyses could be partly confounded by invariant T cells such as MAIT and iNKT, though diverse VJ usage argued against such confounding for most clonotypes. Because the same donors could not be followed over many years, the conclusions depended on cross-sectional statistical analysis. Fewer insertions were carried by abundant cord blood beta clonotypes; a weaker similar trend was observed in young adult naive repertoires, while no such trend was observed in memory repertoires. In monozygotic twins, recombination models systematically underestimated out-of-frame TCR alpha sharing, but the models matched the sharing seen between unrelated individuals. Compared with coincidental sharing between unrelated individuals, an excess of low generation-probability sequences was observed among out-of-frame TCR alpha sequences shared between twins.

The library came from 5' RACE. Sequenced on an Illumina HiSeq 2000. A universal primer binding site was added through template switching, and the final cDNA carried a unique molecular identifier so that TCR cDNA molecules could be counted accurately. Specific primers in the conserved constant-segment region were used to synthesize first-strand cDNA for TCR alpha and beta chains. To control for contamination, each cDNA library was double barcoded with a SMART-Mk sample barcode plus Illumina barcodes. TruSeq adapter sequences along with Illumina sample barcodes were introduced in two successive PCR steps. Sequencing of the TCR alpha and beta cDNA libraries was done on the Illumina HiSeq platform using custom primers. In the original analysis: Unique molecular identifiers were extracted from raw reads with MiGEC, and CDR3 positions were determined with MiXCR. Recombination models were inferred per individual with the repgenHMM and IGoR tools using an EM algorithm. The analysis of shared clonotypes was done with the tcR package in R, with sharing normalized by the product of cloneset sizes. To study raw recombination free of thymic and clonal selection effects, out-of-frame nonproductive sequences were analyzed. The public reads were quality trimmed at Q25 with fastp and then assembled into clones with MiXCR by TCRdb, keeping productive beta chains. Entries are consolidated by CDR3 protein sequence, retaining the most common genes and DNA. The V and J calls come from TCRdb's annotation, not from the publication. The sample has fewer than 900,000 distinct CDR3 sequences on record, about 20% of them singletons. The ten biggest clones cover around 14% of the sample.

Every donor in the study was a healthy Caucasian. Three pairs of female monozygotic twins, all aged roughly 18 to 29 years, made up the twin cohort. The RNA used for TCR libraries was isolated from peripheral blood mononuclear cells. Trimming costs V 0 bases and J 3 bases, and their ends lie 12 bases apart. The CDR1 and CDR2 encoded by the germline V gene (reference sequence) are LNHNV and YYDKDF. Including cysteine and phenylalanine, the CDR3 has 16 amino acids. Only the CDR3 part of the read is kept: 48 bases, read in frame from the first base. The same data also went into a second study, on T cells expressing NK-cell markers. Taken from the second paper: Three sorted T-cell subsets (CD3+CD56+NKG2C+, CD3+CD56+NKG2C- and CD3+CD56-NKG2C+) from under 10 donors had their TCR beta-chain repertoires profiled. Among the eight sequenced donors, seven were HCMV-seropositive and one was HCMV-seronegative. In several experiments an anti-gammadeltaTCR antibody was added to restrict sorting to alphabetaTCR-expressing T cells. In several donors, the dominant CD3+CD56+NKG2C+ clonotypes were among the top 10 CD8+ clonotypes and accounted for about 1.0-7.5% of CD8+ T cells. Those dominant clonotypes were again the most abundant among CD3+CD56-NKG2C+ cells in a few donors, at about 28.3-60.1%. Whether the expanded NKG2C-expressing T cell clones were specific for HCMV antigens was left unclear. Randomly selected healthy volunteers, three men and five women, were used as the eight sequenced donors. A commercial ELISA kit detecting HCMV-specific IgG in serum was used to determine HCMV serostatus. For more than five donors, bulk peripheral blood T-cell repertoires were additionally sequenced from unsorted PBMC. Reads were demultiplexed and grouped by UMI with MIGEC, and clonotypes were assembled and quantified with MiTCR. To remove erroneous sequences, TCR cDNA sequences were retained only when supported by two or more reads. The tcR package was used for downstream repertoire analysis, and clonotypes were matched between fractions using CDR3 nucleotide sequence together with V segment. VDJmatch was used to annotate antigen specificity against VDJdb, with one amino acid substitution allowed in CDR3.

The receptor chain draws on TRBV15 and TRBJ2-1; the D gene lacks a confident call. The sequence was obtained from a young woman in good health. Source material: PBMCs. The CDR3 region: CATSRDPANRYNEQFF. The nucleotide sequence is given as TGTGCCACCAGCAGAGATCCCGCGAACCGCTACAATGAGCAGTTCTTC.